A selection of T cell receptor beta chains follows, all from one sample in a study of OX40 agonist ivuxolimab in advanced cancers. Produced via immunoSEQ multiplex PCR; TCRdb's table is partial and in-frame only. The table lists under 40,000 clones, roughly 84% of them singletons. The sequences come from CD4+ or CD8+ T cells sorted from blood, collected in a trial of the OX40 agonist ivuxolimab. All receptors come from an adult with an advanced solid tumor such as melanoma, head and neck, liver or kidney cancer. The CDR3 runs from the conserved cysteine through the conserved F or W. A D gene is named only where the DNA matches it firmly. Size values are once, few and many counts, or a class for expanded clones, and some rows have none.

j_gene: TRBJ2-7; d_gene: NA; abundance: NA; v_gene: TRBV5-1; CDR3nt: TGCGCCAGCAGCTTTTACTCTTCAGGGCGGGGCGAGCAGTACTTC; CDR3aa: CASSFYSSGRGEQYF
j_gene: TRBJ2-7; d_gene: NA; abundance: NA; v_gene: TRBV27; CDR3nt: TGTGCCAGCAGTTTAGGGTACTCCTACGAGCAGTACTTC; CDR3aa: CASSLGYSYEQYF
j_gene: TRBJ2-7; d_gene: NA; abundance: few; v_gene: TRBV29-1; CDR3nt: TGCAGCGTTGAAGAAGGGTTTGGCAGCGAGCAGTACTTC; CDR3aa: CSVEEGFGSEQYF
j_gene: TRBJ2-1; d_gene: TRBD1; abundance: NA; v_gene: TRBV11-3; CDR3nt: TGTGCCAGCAGCTCTGAGGGGACAGTAGTAAACAATGAGCAGTTCTTC; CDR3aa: CASSSEGTVVNNEQFF
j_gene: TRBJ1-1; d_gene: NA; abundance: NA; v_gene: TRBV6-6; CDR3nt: TGTGCCAGCACCATAACGGCCGGGGGGGCAGGGACTGAAGCTTTCTTT; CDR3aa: CASTITAGGAGTEAFF
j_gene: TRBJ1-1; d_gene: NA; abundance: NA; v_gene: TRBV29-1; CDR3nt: TGCAGCGTTGAAGACAGTGGGGGGATCACTGAAGCTTTCTTT; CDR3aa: CSVEDSGGITEAFF
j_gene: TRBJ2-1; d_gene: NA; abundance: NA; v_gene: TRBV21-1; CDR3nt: TGTGCCAGCAGCAAAGATAAGGGGTCCAATGAGCAGTTCTTC; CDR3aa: CASSKDKGSNEQFF
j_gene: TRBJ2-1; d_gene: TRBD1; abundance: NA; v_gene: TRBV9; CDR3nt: TGTGCCAGCAGCGTAGTGGGACAGCAATACAATGAGCAGTTCTTC; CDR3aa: CASSVVGQQYNEQFF
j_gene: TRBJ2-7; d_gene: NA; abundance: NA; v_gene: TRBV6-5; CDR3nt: TGTGCCAGCAGTTACCCTAACTCTTACGAGCAGTACTTC; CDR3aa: CASSYPNSYEQYF
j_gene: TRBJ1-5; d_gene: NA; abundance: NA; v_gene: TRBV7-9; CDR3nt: TGTGCCAGCAGTGGAGGGAATAGCAATCAGCCCCAGCATTTT; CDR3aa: CASSGGNSNQPQHF
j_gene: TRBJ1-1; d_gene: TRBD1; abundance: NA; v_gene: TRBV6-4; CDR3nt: TGTGCCAGCAGAAAGGACAGGGGGGATATGAACACTGAAGCTTTCTTT; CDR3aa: CASRKDRGDMNTEAFF
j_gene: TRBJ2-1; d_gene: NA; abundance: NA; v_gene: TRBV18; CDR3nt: TGTGCCAGCTCACGCGGGATAAATGAGCAGTTCTTC; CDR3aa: CASSRGINEQFF
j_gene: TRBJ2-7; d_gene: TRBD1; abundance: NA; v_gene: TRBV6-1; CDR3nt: TGTGCCAGCAGGCCCGGGACAGGGTCCCTCGAGCAGTACTTC; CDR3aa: CASRPGTGSLEQYF
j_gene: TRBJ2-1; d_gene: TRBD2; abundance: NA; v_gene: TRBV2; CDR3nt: TGTGCCAGCAGTGAAGCTTGGGGAATAGCGGGGAGGAATGAGCAGTTCTTC; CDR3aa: CASSEAWGIAGRNEQFF
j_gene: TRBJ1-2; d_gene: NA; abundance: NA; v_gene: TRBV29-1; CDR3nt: TGCAGCGTTGCATTCGGTAGCTATGGCTACACCTTC; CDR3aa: CSVAFGSYGYTF
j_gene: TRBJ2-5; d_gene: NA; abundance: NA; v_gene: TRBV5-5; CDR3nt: TGTGCCAGCAGCCTAAGGGCAGGGGGGGCCCAAGAGACCCAGTACTTC; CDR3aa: CASSLRAGGAQETQYF
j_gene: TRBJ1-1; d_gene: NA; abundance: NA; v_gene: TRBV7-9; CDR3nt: TGTGCCAGCAGCTTAGAACGGGGTACTGAAGCTTTCTTT; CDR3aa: CASSLERGTEAFF
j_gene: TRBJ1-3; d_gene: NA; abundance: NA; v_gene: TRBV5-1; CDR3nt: TGCGCCAGCAGCCCCTTAGGACCCGAAACTGGAAACACCATATATTTT; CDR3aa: CASSPLGPETGNTIYF
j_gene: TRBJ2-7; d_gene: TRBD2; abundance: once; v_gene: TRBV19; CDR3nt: TGTGCCAGTAGTCGGACTAGCGGGCAGAGCTCCTACGAGCAGTACTTC; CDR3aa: CASSRTSGQSSYEQYF
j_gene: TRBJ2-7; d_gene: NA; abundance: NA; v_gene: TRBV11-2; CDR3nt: TGTGCCAGCAGTATAACGTCTCTGAACGAGCAGTACTTC; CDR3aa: CASSITSLNEQYF
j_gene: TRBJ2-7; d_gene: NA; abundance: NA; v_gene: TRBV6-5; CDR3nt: TGTGCCAGCAGCACCTCAGGGTGGGAGCAGTACTTC; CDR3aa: CASSTSGWEQYF
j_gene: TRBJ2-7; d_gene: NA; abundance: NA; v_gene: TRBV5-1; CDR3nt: TGCGCCAGCAGCTTCCTCGGGAGCTCCTACGAGCAGTACTTC; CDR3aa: CASSFLGSSYEQYF
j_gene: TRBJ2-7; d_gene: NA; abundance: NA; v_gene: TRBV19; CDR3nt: TGTGCCAGTAGTCCACAAAAGTTCTACGAGCAGTACTTC; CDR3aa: CASSPQKFYEQYF
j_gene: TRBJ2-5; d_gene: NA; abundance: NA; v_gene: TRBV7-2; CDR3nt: TGTGCCAGCAGCCAGGCTTACAGGGAGACCCAGTACTTC; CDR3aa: CASSQAYRETQYF
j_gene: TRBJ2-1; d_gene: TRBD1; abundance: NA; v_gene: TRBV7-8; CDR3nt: TGTGCCAGCAGCCCTGGACAGGGCGCGGCTCTAAGTGCCTACAATGAGCAGTTCTTC; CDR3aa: CASSPGQGAALSAYNEQFF
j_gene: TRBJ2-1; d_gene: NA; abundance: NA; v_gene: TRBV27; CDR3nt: TGTGCCAGCAGTTTCCCCCCCACTAGAAATGAGCAGTTCTTC; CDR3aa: CASSFPPTRNEQFF
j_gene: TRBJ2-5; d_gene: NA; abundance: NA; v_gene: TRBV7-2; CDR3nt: TGTGCCAGCAGCGTCTGGGGGCCAGGGCAAGAGACCCAGTACTTC; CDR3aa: CASSVWGPGQETQYF
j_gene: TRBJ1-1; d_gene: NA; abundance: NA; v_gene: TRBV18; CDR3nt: TGTGCCAGCTCACCAAATGAGGGGATGAACACTGAAGCTTTCTTT; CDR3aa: CASSPNEGMNTEAFF
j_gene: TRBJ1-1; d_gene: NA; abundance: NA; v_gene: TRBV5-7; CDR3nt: TGTGCCAGCAGTAGGTTCAACGCGGGGAACACTGAAGCTTTCTTT; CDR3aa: CASSRFNAGNTEAFF
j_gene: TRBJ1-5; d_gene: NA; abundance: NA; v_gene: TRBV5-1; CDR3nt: TGCGCCAGCAGCTCGGGACAACCCAATCAGCCCCAGCATTTT; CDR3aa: CASSSGQPNQPQHF
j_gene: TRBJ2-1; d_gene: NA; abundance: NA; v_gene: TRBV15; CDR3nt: TGTGCCACCAGCATTATTACTGGGCCTAGGGACAATGAGCAGTTCTTC; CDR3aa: CATSIITGPRDNEQFF
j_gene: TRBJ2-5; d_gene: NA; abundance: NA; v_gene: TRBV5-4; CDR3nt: TGTGCCAGCAGCCCCTCCCCCCAAGAGACCCAGTACTTC; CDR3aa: CASSPSPQETQYF
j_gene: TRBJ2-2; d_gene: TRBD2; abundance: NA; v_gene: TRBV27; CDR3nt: TGTGCCAGCAGTCTCGGACTAGCGGGGTCCGCGAACACCGGGGAGCTGTTTTTT; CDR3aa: CASSLGLAGSANTGELFF
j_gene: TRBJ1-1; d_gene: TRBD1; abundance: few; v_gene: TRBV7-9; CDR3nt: TGTGCCAGTCTGATGGGGACAGGGGACACTGAAGCTTTCTTT; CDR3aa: CASLMGTGDTEAFF
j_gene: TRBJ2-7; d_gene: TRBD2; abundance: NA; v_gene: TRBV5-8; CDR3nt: TGTGCCAGCCACAACGGGGGGGCAGGGCCTCCCTACGAGCAGTACTTC; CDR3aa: CASHNGGAGPPYEQYF
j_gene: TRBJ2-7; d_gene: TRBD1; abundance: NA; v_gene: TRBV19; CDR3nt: TGTGCCAGTAGCCCGCCGGGACAGGGTTACGAGCAGTACTTC; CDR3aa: CASSPPGQGYEQYF
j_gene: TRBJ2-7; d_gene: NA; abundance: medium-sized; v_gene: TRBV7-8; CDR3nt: TGTGCCAGCAGCTTAGCTGGGCCCTCGGAGCAGTACTTC; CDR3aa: CASSLAGPSEQYF
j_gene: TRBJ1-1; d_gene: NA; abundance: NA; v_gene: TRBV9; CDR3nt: TGTGCCAGCAGACGACAGTGGGGGGACACTGAAGCTTTCTTT; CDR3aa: CASRRQWGDTEAFF
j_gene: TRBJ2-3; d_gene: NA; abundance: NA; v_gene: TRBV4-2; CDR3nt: TGTGCCAGCAGCCAAGAAGAGGCTAGCGGCACAGATACGCAGTATTTT; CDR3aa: CASSQEEASGTDTQYF
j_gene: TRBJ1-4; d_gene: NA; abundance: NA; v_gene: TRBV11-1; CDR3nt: TGTGCCAGCAGCCAAGGGTACGATGAGTCAAAACTGTTTTTT; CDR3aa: CASSQGYDESKLFF
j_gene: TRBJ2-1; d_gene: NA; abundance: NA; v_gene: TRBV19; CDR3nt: TGTGCCAGTAGTATTGATAGTTATCAAGTCAATGAGCAGTTCTTC; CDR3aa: CASSIDSYQVNEQFF
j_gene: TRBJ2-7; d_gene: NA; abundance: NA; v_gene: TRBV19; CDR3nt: TGTGCCAGTAGTCGGGGTTTACGTGCGGGCCCCGACGAGCAGTACTTC; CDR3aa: CASSRGLRAGPDEQYF
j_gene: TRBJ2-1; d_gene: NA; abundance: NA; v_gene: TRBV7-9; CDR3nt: TGTGCCAGCAGCTTCGGCGGGGCCTACAATGAGCAGTTCTTC; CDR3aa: CASSFGGAYNEQFF